Below, 16 T cell receptor beta chains from the same sample are listed, as sequenced in a study of blood T cell repertoires in COVID-19. Profiling relied on immunoSEQ multiplex PCR, and the TCRdb table lists in-frame clones only, not all of them. This table holds about 250,000 clones, just over 85% found once. Sequencing input: PBMCs or T cells enriched from blood (not recorded which). The receptors come from a young man who had recovered from COVID-19.

The rearrangement uses TRBV28 and TRBJ1-2; D remains ambiguous. Trimming pared 4 bases from V and 4 bases from J, leaving 13 bases between. The V gene's germline CDR1 is MDHEN and CDR2 SYDVKM. This CDR3 region has 14 residues. Written as DNA, the CDR3 is TGTGCCAGCAGTTACGCGTCTCGGGGCTATGGCTACACCTTC. It specifies CASSYASRGYGYTF.

The chain is built from TRBV27 and TRBJ2-7; D might be TRBD1 (6 bases). The CDR3 contains 16 residues. Trimming left V 5 bases short and J 3 bases short, with 20 bases between. Germline loops: CDR1 MNHEY, CDR2 SMNVEV (reference sequence). The CDR3 loop is CASSPIPGQGIYEQYF. The CDR3 coding sequence is TGTGCCAGCAGTCCCATCCCGGGACAAGGGATCTACGAGCAGTACTTC.

The J gene is TRBJ2-2, the V gene TRBV27; D unresolved. Germline V gene data show CDR1 as MNHEY and CDR2 as SMNVEV (reference sequence). CDR3 length: 13 residues. Trimming stripped 5 bases from V and 2 bases from J, with 6 bases between. The CDR3 DNA reads TGTGCCAGCAGTCCCAGAAACACCGGGGAGCTGTTTTTT. Encoded protein: CASSPRNTGELFF.

This sequence joins TRBV7-8 and TRBJ2-5; 9 bases align to TRBD2. With V trimmed by 5 bases and J by 2 bases, 6 bases remained unmatched. The CDR3 sequence is 15 residues long. The germline CDR1 and CDR2 sequences are SGHVS and FQNEAQ. CDR3 region: CASSHSGGLQETQYF. The CDR3, as DNA: TGTGCCAGCAGCCACAGCGGGGGGTTACAAGAGACCCAGTACTTC.

This clone was recorded only once. The chain couples TRBV20-1 to TRBJ2-3; no clear D gene. Germline loops: CDR1 DFQATT, CDR2 SNEGSKA (reference sequence). V lost 6 bases and J lost 4, with 8 bases in between. CDR3 size: 11 residues. CDR3 coding DNA: TGCAGTGCCCGCCCGGCAGATACGCAGTATTTT. Amino acids: CSARPADTQYF.

The V and J genes are TRBV2 and TRBJ2-7; TRBD2 matches at 12 bases. Germline V gives CDR1 SNHLY, CDR2 FYNNEI. Germline trimming cut 4 bases from V and 2 bases from J; bases unmatched to any gene: 9. The CDR3 covers 17 residues. The CDR3 nucleotides read TGTGCCAGCAGTGCGTTCCGGACTAGCGGGGTAGCCTACGAGCAGTACTTC. Its translation is CASSAFRTSGVAYEQYF.

The chain carries TRBV4-1 and TRBJ2-5; TRBD1 matches 7 bases. V trimming: 4 bases; J trimming: 2 bases; junction bases outside the gene matches: 10. CDR1 is MGHRA, CDR2 YSYEKL, per germline. This CDR3 comprises 16 residues. The CDR3 coding sequence is TGCGCCAGCAGCCTCAAAGGACCGGGACAGCAAGAGACCCAGTACTTC. It translates to CASSLKGPGQQETQYF.

This rearrangement joins TRBV7-6 to TRBJ2-1, with 8 bases that match TRBD2. Germline-derived CDR1 and CDR2 are SGHVS and FNYEAQ. The ends lost 5 bases at V and 5 bases at J; junction bases unmatched: 2. CDR3 length equals 13 residues. CDR3 in DNA: TGTGCCAGCAGCACGGGACTAGACAATGAGCAGTTCTTC. It codes for CASSTGLDNEQFF.

The chain couples TRBV19 to TRBJ1-2, with 9 nucleotides matching TRBD1. CDR1 is LNHDA, CDR2 SQIVND, per germline (reference sequence). The CDR3 covers 15 residues. After removal of 3 bases from V and 8 bases from J, the junction contained 10 bases not matched to a gene. CDR3: CASSMGVQGAFGYTF. CDR3 coding DNA: TGTGCCAGTAGTATGGGCGTACAGGGGGCGTTCGGCTACACCTTC.

The chain is built from TRBV4-1 and TRBJ1-2; the D gene is possibly TRBD1 (6 bases). Germline V gene lookup returns CDR1 MGHRA and CDR2 YSYEKL. The germline V and J ends were trimmed by 1 base and 4 bases, with 10 bases remaining between them. The CDR3 extends over 14 amino acids. The CDR3 DNA follows: TGCGCCAGCAGCCAAGCCGGGACAACCTATGGCTACACCTTC. As protein: CASSQAGTTYGYTF.

The chain couples TRBV19 to TRBJ1-1; 7 nucleotides align to TRBD1. From germline, CDR1 is LNHDA and CDR2 SQIVND (reference sequence). J gave up 7 bases and V 3 bases, and 2 bases lay outside the gene matches. This CDR3 spans 12 amino acids. CDR3 in amino acids: CASSMRTGEAFF. CDR3 DNA sequence: TGTGCCAGTAGTATGCGGACAGGTGAAGCTTTCTTT.

The chain recombines TRBV5-1 with TRBJ1-2, with D unclear. This CDR3 contains 15 residues. V was shortened by 3 bases and J by 0 bases, with 12 bases between the two germline ends. Germline values: CDR1 SGHRS, CDR2 YFSETQ. CDR3 coding DNA: TGCGCCAGCAGCTGGGGTGCGGGTTCTAACTATGGCTACACCTTC. It yields the protein CASSWGAGSNYGYTF. Combining the CDR3 with reference TRBV5-1 and TRBJ1-2 gives the whole variable domain KAGVTQTPRYLIKTRGQQVTLSCSPISGHRSVSWYQQTPGQGLQFLFEYFSETQRNKGNFPGRFSGRQFSNSRSEMNVSTLELGDSALYLCASSWGAGSNYGYTFGSGTRLTVV.

The J gene is TRBJ1-6, the V gene TRBV10-2; a weak D match, TRBD1 (6 bases). The CDR3 is 16 residues long. V was pared by 0 bases and J by 9 bases, with 15 bases between. The germline CDR1 and CDR2 sequences are WSHSY and SAAADI. The CDR3 DNA follows: TGCGCCAGCAGTGAGTCCGGGGGGCCTGGGGGTTCACCCCTCCACTTT. Residues: CASSESGGPGGSPLHF.

The table lists this clone with a few counts. The chain joins TRBV3-1 (or the pseudogene TRBV3-2) to TRBJ2-5, with TRBD1 matching over 11 bases. The CDR3 totals 15 residues. Germline CDR1 is LGHDT and CDR2 is YNNKEL (reference sequence). The J segment lost 5 bases and the V segment lost 4 bases, leaving 6 bases of the junction unmatched. The CDR3 loop reads CASSRTGGDLETQYF. The CDR3 region has the DNA TGTGCCAGCAGCCGGACAGGGGGCGATTTGGAGACCCAGTACTTC.

In regard to this clone: Other DNA sequences in the same sample also yield this CDR3. V is TRBV2 and J is TRBJ1-2; 7 nucleotides agree with TRBD1. The germline CDR1 and CDR2 sequences are SNHLY and FYNNEI. The CDR3 loop spans 13 amino acids. J was trimmed by 4 bases and V by 4 bases; bases with no gene match: 3. CDR3 bases: TGTGCCAGCAGTGGACAGGGATCCTATGGCTACACCTTC. It translates to CASSGQGSYGYTF.

The chain joins TRBV9 to TRBJ2-5; 10 bases align to TRBD1. V lost 3 bases and J lost 5; bases outside the gene matches: 13. The germline V gene encodes CDR1 SGDLS and CDR2 YYNGEE. CDR3 size: 17 residues. The CDR3, as DNA: TGTGCCAGCAGCGCGGGGGACAGGGGAGTTGGTCGGGAGACCCAGTACTTC. As protein: CASSAGDRGVGRETQYF. Using reference TRBV9 and TRBJ2-5 for the parts outside the CDR3, the full variable domain is DSGVTQTPKHLITATGQRVTLRCSPRSGDLSVYWYQQSLDQGLQFLIQYYNGEERAKGNILERFSAQQFPDLHSELNLSSLELGDSALYFCASSAGDRGVGRETQYFGPGTRLLVL.